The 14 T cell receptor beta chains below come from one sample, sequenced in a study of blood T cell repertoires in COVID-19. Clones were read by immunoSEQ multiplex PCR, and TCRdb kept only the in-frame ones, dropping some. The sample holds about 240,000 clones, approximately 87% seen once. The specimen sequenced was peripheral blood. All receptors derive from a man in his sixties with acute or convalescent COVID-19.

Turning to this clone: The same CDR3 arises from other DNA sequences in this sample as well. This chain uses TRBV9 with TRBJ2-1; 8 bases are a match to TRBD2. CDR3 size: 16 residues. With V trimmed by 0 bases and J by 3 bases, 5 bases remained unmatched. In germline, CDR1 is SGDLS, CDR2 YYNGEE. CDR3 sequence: CASSVESSGGYNEQFF. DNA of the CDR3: TGTGCCAGCAGCGTAGAGTCCAGCGGGGGCTACAATGAGCAGTTCTTC.

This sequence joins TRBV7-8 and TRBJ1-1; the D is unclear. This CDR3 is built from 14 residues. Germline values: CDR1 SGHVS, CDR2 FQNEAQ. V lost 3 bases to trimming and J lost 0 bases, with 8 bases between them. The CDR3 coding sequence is TGTGCCAGCAGCTTTTCACATCTGAACACTGAAGCTTTCTTT. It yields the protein CASSFSHLNTEAFF.

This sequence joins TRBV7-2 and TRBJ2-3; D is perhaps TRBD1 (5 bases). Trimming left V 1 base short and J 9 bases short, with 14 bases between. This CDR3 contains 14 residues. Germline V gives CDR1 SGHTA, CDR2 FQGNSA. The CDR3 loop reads CASSLEMGKGTQYF. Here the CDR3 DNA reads TGTGCCAGCAGCTTAGAGATGGGGAAGGGGACGCAGTATTTT. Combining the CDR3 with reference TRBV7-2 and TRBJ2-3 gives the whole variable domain GAGVSQSPSNKVTEKGKDVELRCDPISGHTALYWYRQSLGQGLEFLIYFQGNSAPDKSGLPSDRFSAERTGGSVSTLTIQRTQQEDSAVYLCASSLEMGKGTQYFGPGTRLTVL.

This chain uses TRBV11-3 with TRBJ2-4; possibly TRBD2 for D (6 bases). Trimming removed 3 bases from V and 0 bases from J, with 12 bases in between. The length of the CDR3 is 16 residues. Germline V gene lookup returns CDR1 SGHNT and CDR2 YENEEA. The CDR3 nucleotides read TGTGCCAGCAGCTTTGGCGGGGCCGGAGCCAAAAACATTCAGTACTTC. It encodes CASSFGGAGAKNIQYF.

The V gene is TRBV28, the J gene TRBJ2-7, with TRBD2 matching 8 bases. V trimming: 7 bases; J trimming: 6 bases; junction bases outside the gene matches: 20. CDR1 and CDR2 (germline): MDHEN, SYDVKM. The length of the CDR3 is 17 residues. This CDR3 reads CASNLAGGREIWPEQYF. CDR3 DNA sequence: TGTGCCAGCAACTTGGCGGGGGGAAGGGAGATCTGGCCCGAGCAGTACTTC. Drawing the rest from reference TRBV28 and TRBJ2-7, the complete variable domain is DVKVTQSSRYLVKRTGEKVFLECVQDMDHENMFWYRQDPGLGLRLIYFSYDVKMKEKGDIPEGYSVSREKKERFSLILESASTNQTSMYLCASNLAGGREIWPEQYFGPGTRLTVT.

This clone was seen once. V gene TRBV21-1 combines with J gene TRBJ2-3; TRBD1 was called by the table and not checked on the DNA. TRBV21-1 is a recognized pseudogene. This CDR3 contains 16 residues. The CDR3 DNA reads TGTGCCAGCAGCAAACTTCGGAACAGGGCTACAGATACGCAGTATTTT. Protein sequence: CASSKLRNRATDTQYF.

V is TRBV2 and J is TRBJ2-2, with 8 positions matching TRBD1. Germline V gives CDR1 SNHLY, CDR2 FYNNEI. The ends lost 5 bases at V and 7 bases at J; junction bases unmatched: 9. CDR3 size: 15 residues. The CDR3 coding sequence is TGTGCCAGCAGTTCTAGGACAGGGTTGGTCGGGGAGCTGTTTTTT. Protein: CASSSRTGLVGELFF.

The CDR3 bases are TGTGCCAGCAGCTTTTCTAGCGGAGCAGGCTCCGCCAAAAACATTCAGTACTTC. It codes for CASSFSSGAGSAKNIQYF. The rearrangement joins TRBV5-4 to TRBJ2-4; TRBD2 matches 7 bases. The trim removed 2 bases at V and 1 base at J, leaving 12 bases unmatched. CDR1 and CDR2 from the germline V gene are SGHNT and YYREEE (reference sequence). The CDR3 sequence is 18 residues long.

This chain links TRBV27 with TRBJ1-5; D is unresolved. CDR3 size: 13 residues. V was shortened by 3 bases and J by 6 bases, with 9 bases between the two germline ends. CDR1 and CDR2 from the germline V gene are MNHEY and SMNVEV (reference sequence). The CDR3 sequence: CASSLAGGQPQHF. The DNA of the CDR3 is TGTGCCAGCAGTTTGGCGGGCGGTCAGCCCCAGCATTTT.

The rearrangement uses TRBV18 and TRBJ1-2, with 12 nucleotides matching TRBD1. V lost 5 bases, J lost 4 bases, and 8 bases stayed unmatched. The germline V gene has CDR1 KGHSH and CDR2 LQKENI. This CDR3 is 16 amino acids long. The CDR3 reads CASSSAGTGGSYGYTF. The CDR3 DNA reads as TGTGCCAGCTCATCCGCCGGGACAGGGGGCAGCTATGGCTACACCTTC. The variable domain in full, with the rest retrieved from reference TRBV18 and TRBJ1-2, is NAGVMQNPRHLVRRRGQEARLRCSPMKGHSHVYWYRQLPEEGLKFMVYLQKENIIDESGMPKERFSAEFPKEGPSILRIQQVVRGDSAAYFCASSSAGTGGSYGYTFGSGTRLTVV.

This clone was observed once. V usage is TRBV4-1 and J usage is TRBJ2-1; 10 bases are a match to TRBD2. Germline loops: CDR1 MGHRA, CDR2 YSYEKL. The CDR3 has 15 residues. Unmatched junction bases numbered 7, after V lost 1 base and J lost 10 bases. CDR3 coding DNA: TGCGCCAGCAGCCAAGGTCTAGCGGGAGCGGGGGAGCAGTTCTTC. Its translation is CASSQGLAGAGEQFF.

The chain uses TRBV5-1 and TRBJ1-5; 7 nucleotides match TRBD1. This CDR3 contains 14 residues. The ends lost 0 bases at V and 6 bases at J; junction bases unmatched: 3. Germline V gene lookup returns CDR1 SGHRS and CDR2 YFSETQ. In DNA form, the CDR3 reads TGCGCCAGCAGCTTGGAGGGGGCCTCTCAGCCCCAGCATTTT. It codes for CASSLEGASQPQHF.

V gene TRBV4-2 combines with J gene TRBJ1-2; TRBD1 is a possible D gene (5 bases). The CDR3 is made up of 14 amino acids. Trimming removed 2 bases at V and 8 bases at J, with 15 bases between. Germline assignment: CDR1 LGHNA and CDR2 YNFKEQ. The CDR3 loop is CASSQPPQGGGYTF. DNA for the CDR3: TGTGCCAGCAGCCAACCCCCCCAGGGAGGCGGCTACACCTTC.

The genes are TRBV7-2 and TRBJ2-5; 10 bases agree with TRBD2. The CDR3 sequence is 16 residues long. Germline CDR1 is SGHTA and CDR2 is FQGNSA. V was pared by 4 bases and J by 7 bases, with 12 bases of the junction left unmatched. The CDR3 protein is CASSSPSGRARGTQYF. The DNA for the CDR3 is TGTGCCAGCAGCTCCCCAAGCGGGAGGGCCCGCGGGACCCAGTACTTC.